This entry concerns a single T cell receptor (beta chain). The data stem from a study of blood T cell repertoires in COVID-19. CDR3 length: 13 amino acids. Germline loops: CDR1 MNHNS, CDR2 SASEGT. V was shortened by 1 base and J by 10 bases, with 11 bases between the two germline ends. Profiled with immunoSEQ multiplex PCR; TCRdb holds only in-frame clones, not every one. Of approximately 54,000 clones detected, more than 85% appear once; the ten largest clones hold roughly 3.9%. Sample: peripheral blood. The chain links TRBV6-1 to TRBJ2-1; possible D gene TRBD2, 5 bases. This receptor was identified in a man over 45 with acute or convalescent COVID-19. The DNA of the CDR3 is TGTGCCAGCAGTGAAGACGGACTTAGCGAGCAGTTCTTC. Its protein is CASSEDGLSEQFF.